This record concerns one T cell receptor beta chain sequence. This sample is drawn from a study of blood T cell repertoires in COVID-19. Across the study: Whether acute or convalescent, the COVID-19 samples came from the United States, Italy and Spain.

The study drew participants aged about 18 to 95 years from 20 to 30 US areas. Participants' own reports of clinical history determined their cohort assignment. V was shortened by 5 bases and J by 1 base, with 5 bases between the two germline ends. CDR1 is SGHRS, CDR2 YFSETQ, per germline. The CDR3 runs to 12 residues. TCRdb's table, derived via immunoSEQ multiplex PCR, lists solely in-frame clones and lacks some. Of around 390,000 clones in the sample, just under 90% were seen once. Material: PBMCs or T cells enriched from blood (not recorded which). The receptor comes from a woman in her 50s who had recovered from COVID-19. The chain couples TRBV5-1 to TRBJ2-3; D unresolved. CDR3: CASSAGTDTQYF. Here the CDR3 DNA reads TGCGCCAGCAGTGCGGGCACAGATACGCAGTATTTT.